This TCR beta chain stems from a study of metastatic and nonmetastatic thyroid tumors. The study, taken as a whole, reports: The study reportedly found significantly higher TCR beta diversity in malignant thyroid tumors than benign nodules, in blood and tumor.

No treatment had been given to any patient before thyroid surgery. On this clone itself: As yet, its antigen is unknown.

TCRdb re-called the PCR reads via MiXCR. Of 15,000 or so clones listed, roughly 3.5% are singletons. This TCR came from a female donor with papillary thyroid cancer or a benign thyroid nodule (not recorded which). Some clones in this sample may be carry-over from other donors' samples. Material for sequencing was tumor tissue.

CDR3 DNA sequence: TGTGCCAGCAGTTTTAGCGGGGGGTACAATGAGCAGTTCTTC. It yields the protein CASSFSGGYNEQFF. The V gene is TRBV6-2 or TRBV6-3, the J gene TRBJ2-1, with TRBD2 matching 10 bases. The V gene end was trimmed by 4 bases and the J gene end by 4 bases; junction bases not matched to a gene: 1. The germline CDR1 and CDR2 sequences are MNHEY and SVGEGT. The CDR3 runs 14 residues.